This T cell receptor (beta chain) appears in the sequencing data of a study of CD8+ T cells in alopecia areata. The V gene lost 6 bases and the J gene lost 5 bases, with 19 bases spanning the gap. Germline loops: CDR1 SQVTM, CDR2 ANQGSEA. CDR3 length: 15 amino acids. cDNA reverse transcribed from extracted RNA served as the sequencing template. Using immunoSEQ multiplex PCR, the repertoire was profiled, and TCRdb retains in-frame clones only, with some absent. This table holds about 250,000 clones, under 70% found once. The source was CD4+ T cells sorted from blood, collected at week 0. The sequence was collected from a human donor with alopecia areata. The chain joins TRBV29-1 to TRBJ2-2; the D call may be TRBD1 or TRBD2 (6 bases each). The CDR3 sequence is CSVALLGGWTGELFF. DNA for the CDR3: TGCAGCGTCGCCCTATTGGGGGGCTGGACCGGGGAGCTGTTTTTT.